This TCR beta chain was sequenced during a study of T cell clones after liver transplantation. Study details: HCV positivity affected three of eight recipients; the rest lacked autoimmune or viral indications. Standard immunosuppression, with no induction, continued until 12-24 months after transplant.

V shed 2 bases and J shed 0 bases, with 12 bases lying between them. The CDR3 is made up of 15 amino acids. CDR1 is SGDLS and CDR2 is YYNGEE in the germline V gene. Profiling relied on immunoSEQ multiplex PCR, and the TCRdb table lists in-frame clones only, not all of them. The table records tens of thousands of clones, roughly 90% of them present only once. V usage is TRBV9 and J usage is TRBJ2-7; D is unresolved. The TCR comes from a human donor who received a liver transplant. The sequences come from CD4+ T cells from blood, collected before liver transplant. CDR3 protein: CASSVAAVSSYEQYF. Written as DNA, the CDR3 is TGTGCCAGCAGCGTCGCGGCGGTCAGCTCCTACGAGCAGTACTTC.